This is a list of T cell receptor beta chains from one sample in a study of CD8+CD57+ T cells in acquired aplastic anemia. TCRdb processed the reads anew with MiXCR; each CDR3 protein has one entry. Of a few hundred thousand distinct CDR3 sequences detected, under 60% appear once; the ten largest clones hold approximately 1.3%. Sample: sorted CD4+, CD8+, or CD8+CD57+ T cells (not recorded which) from PBMCs. The receptors were sampled from a human donor with aplastic anemia. Each CDR3 is given with its conserved first and last residue. D genes are given only for firm matches. The size entry is marked missing in some rows and otherwise reads once, few, many or a size class.

TRBV7-8	-	few	TRBJ2-1	TGTGCCAGCAGCTTAGGTCGCCGAGAGCAGTTCTTC	CASSLGRREQFF
TRBV30	-	many	TRBJ1-6	TGTGCCTGGAGTACTCAGGCCTCCAATTCACCCCTCCACTTT	CAWSTQASNSPLHF
TRBV10-3	TRBD2	few	TRBJ2-1	TGTGCCATCAGCGGGGCGGGAGGGATAAATGAGCAGTTCTTC	CAISGAGGINEQFF
TRBV12-3/TRBV12-4	TRBD2	-	TRBJ2-4	TGTGCCAGCAGGACGGGAGGGGTCAAAAACATTCAGTACTTC	CASRTGGVKNIQYF
TRBV19	-	few	TRBJ2-1	TGTGCCAGTAGTATGGAGGACTCAAAGCAGTTCTTC	CASSMEDSKQFF
TRBV7-8	-	many	TRBJ1-1	TGTGCCAGCAGCCCACCCAAGGCAGATGAAGCTTTCTTT	CASSPPKADEAFF
TRBV14	TRBD1	-	TRBJ2-1	TGTGCCAGCAGCCGCACAGGGGGACACAATGAGCAGTTCTTC	CASSRTGGHNEQFF
TRBV5-1	-	many	TRBJ2-2	TGCGCCAGCAGCTTTGGCGGGATTGGCACCGGGGAGCTGTTTTTT	CASSFGGIGTGELFF
TRBV5-8	TRBD1	-	TRBJ2-1	TGTGCCAGCAGCGGCACCGGGACAGGGGACAACAATGAGCAGTTCTTC	CASSGTGTGDNNEQFF
TRBV24-1	TRBD2	-	TRBJ2-7	TGTGCCACCAGTGATTCCAGCGGGGGGGCGAGGGAGCAGTACTTC	CATSDSSGGAREQYF
TRBV6-1	TRBD2	-	TRBJ2-7	TGTGCCAGCAGTCCCCTCGGGACTACAACCTACGAGCAGTACTTC	CASSPLGTTTYEQYF
TRBV10-3	-	-	TRBJ2-1	TGTGCCATCAAGGGGACTGGGGGCGACAATGAGCAGTTCTTC	CAIKGTGGDNEQFF
TRBV20-1	TRBD1	once	TRBJ1-5	TGCAGTGCTAACCGGGACAGGGACAATCAGCCCCAGCATTTT	CSANRDRDNQPQHF
TRBV10-2	-	-	TRBJ2-7	TGCGCCAGCAGTGAAACTAGCGAGGGGGCGGGCTACGAGCAGTACTTC	CASSETSEGAGYEQYF
TRBV12-3/TRBV12-4	-	-	TRBJ2-2	TGTGCCAGCAGTTCAGGTGTTCGGGGGTCGAACACCGGGGAGCTGTTTTTT	CASSSGVRGSNTGELFF
TRBV15	TRBD2	-	TRBJ2-3	TGTGCCACCAGCAGAGGGACTAGCGGGGGGTCGGATACGCAGTATTTT	CATSRGTSGGSDTQYF
TRBV24-1	-	-	TRBJ2-7	TGTGCCACCAGTGATTTGGTGAGGGGAGGCTACGAGCAGTACTTC	CATSDLVRGGYEQYF
TRBV7-2	-	-	TRBJ1-1	TGTGCCAGCAGCTCCCGGGACAAGCGTGAAGCTTTCTTT	CASSSRDKREAFF
TRBV6-1	-	-	TRBJ1-5	TGTGCCAGCAGAGGACCAGTAGCTAGCAATCAGCCCCAGCATTTT	CASRGPVASNQPQHF
TRBV11-2	TRBD1	-	TRBJ2-5	TGTGCCAGCAGCCCCGGACAGGAACTGTACCAAGAGACCCAGTACTTC	CASSPGQELYQETQYF